This T cell receptor (beta chain) emerged from a study of cytomegalovirus exposure and HLA in healthy donors. Worth noting for this clone: Antigen unknown.

Study-level points and caveats: Researchers catalogued about 150 TCR beta chains as cytomegalovirus-associated. TCR beta V- and J-gene trimming was later associated with a missense DCLRE1C variant. A later analysis reportedly found fewer N-insertions in an Asian-associated ancestry cluster than the roughly 670-donor mean.

V gave up 2 bases and J gave up 0 bases; unmatched junction bases: 6. Germline CDR1 is MNHNY and CDR2 is SVGAGI (reference sequence). The CDR3 is made up of 16 amino acids. Researchers ran the PCR with 60 Vbeta and 13 Jbeta primers. Sequencing used immunoSEQ multiplex PCR; TCRdb keeps in-frame clones, though not all of them. This table has over 80,000 clones, roughly 67% appearing once. The chain uses TRBV6-6 and TRBJ2-7; 8 positions agree with TRBD1. The sequencing sample was made of PBMCs. This TCR came from a boy younger than 18 in good health and CMV-seropositive. The CDR3 DNA reads TGTGCCAGCAGTTACGGGGAGGACAGGGCCTCCTACGAGCAGTACTTC. Its translation: CASSYGEDRASYEQYF.